This TCR beta chain was captured by sequencing in a study of cytomegalovirus exposure and HLA in healthy donors. In the study overall: Of a few hundred genotyped donors, more than 70% clustered with self-reported Caucasian donors. Overall study findings and caveats: The authors later found HLA-associated TCR beta chains more clonally expanded than equally common others. At a 0.05 false discovery rate, a later analysis found approximately 15,000 TCR beta sequences to be associated with HLA alleles.

This clone showed up just a few times. What it binds is not known. Amplification used 60 Vbeta primers and 13 Jbeta primers. The table came from immunoSEQ multiplex PCR; TCRdb's copy has only in-frame clones and leaves some out. The profile shows roughly 89,000 clones, more than 70% of them singletons. Trimming shortened V by 4 bases and J by 0 bases, and 11 bases separated the two germline ends. CDR3 length equals 15 residues. The germline V gene has CDR1 SGHKS and CDR2 YYEKEE (reference sequence). This chain links TRBV5-5 with TRBJ1-3; TRBD1 is a possible D gene (6 bases). The receptor's source is a man in his late teens or twenties in good health and CMV-seronegative. Sample: PBMCs. CDR3 protein: CASSVDRRSGNTIYF. CDR3 sequence (DNA): TGTGCCAGCAGCGTGGACAGACGCTCTGGAAACACCATATATTTT.